This T cell receptor (beta chain) was captured in a study of shared clonotypes between healthy human individuals (dated by TCRdb to the early 2020s). In the study overall: The cohort comprised two women and a few men aged 18 to 49 years. Between about 0.94 and 8.9 billion PBMCs per donor were obtained by leukapheresis. Per donor, three plates each were used for CD4 naive and CD4 memory, two for CD8 naive, and one for CD8 memory. To increase sequencing depth and limit assay-specific biases, different laboratories used diverse techniques to prepare libraries and sequence TCR repertoires. To estimate repertoire size and how much clonotypes are shared between individuals, the study performed deep sequencing of blood TCR repertoires from about five healthy adults. What the research found in general, with its limitations: Only blood was sampled, and tissue TCR repertoires likely differ from those in blood. Pairwise subsampling indicated that sequencing depth was expected to affect the degree of clonotype sharing among donors. Because the study included a small number of donors, the genetic and exposure-history diversity represented was limited. When four donors were compared, the shared fraction of clonotypes was about 5% for naive CD4, less than 4% for naive CD8, 2.3% for memory CD4, and roughly 0.4% for memory CD8. Estimated clonotype richness was generally larger for naive than for memory subsets. Incomplete sequencing was indicated by rarefaction of sorted-subset datasets, despite the large sequencing depth. Clonotypes shared by all four sorted-subset donors showed higher generation probabilities than non-shared clonotypes.

TCR CDR3 regions were amplified from genomic DNA by multiplex PCR using the deep immunoSEQ assay. For each cell subset, the extracted genomic DNA was distributed evenly across all wells of several immunoSEQ 96-well plates, and each plate served as one replicate. Each replicate PCR for sorted subsets received 200 ng genomic DNA, equal to 28,000 or so T cell genomes. The purified libraries were quantified using a Qubit 3.0 fluorometer, sized with a Bioanalyzer 2100, and then quantified again using the KAPA Library Quantification kit. A separate single-read 150-cycle Illumina NextSeq 550 flow cell was used to sequence each immunoSEQ 96-well plate. The authors' pipeline ran thus. The immunoSEQ output contained only junctional sequences without quality scores, so filtering could not match that applied to full-length reads. Sequences were annotated with PyIR, a Python wrapper for IgBLAST v1.9, and V/J genes and CDR3 were assigned using IMGT germline references. Reads with weak V/J assignments (E-value above 1e-6), missing CDR3, stop codons, out-of-frame junctions, or ambiguous translated residues were removed. V3J clonotypes were defined by identical inferred V gene, J gene, and CDR3 amino acid sequence. To compute the percentage overlap between repertoires, the number of shared unique clonotypes was divided by the size of the smaller repertoire. RTK rarefaction, the Chao1 estimator, and Recon v2.1 estimates of unobserved clonotypes were used to assess repertoire richness. Generation probabilities were computed with OLGA for all TCRbeta clonotypes obtained by the gDNA method from four donors. In its TCRdb copy, this immuneACCESS table keeps in-frame sequences only and misses some clones. Where compared with another copy, unresolved V genes explain less than half of these, and the others have no known cause. The D gene and trimming were derived from the DNA, and the V and J assignments and clone size from that table. Across this sample there are about 2.2 million clones, with about 94% seen only once. The ten largest clones add up to over 1.5% of the sample.

CD8 naive samples were CD45RO-negative cells positively selected for CCR7, giving a CD45RA+CCR7+ population that excluded TemRA cells. Donors were healthy HIV-negative adults with no recently reported acute infections or vaccinations. Every donor was a Caucasian adult living in Nashville, Tennessee, USA. After blood collection by leukapheresis, PBMCs were isolated using Ficoll-Histopaque density gradient centrifugation and then cryopreserved in the vapor phase of liquid nitrogen. Analytical flow cytometry was used to check the purity and quantity of every magnetically sorted T cell population. Each sorted fraction had its genomic DNA isolated and then quantified by UV absorbance on a Nanodrop 2000c. A note on this clone: Its binding antigen is unknown. The input lacks base qualities; no much larger clone sits a single base away.

The CDR3 contains 16 residues, cysteine and phenylalanine counted. This entry keeps only the CDR3 DNA: 48 bases, framed from base 1. V trim: 5 bases; J trim: 4 bases; unmatched bases: 8. The germline V gene (reference sequence) specifies LNHNV as CDR1 and YYDKDF as CDR2. Sequencing used naive CD8+ T cells from PBMCs. Reading the label with the study, this specimen's cell subset or site is: CD45RA+CCR7+. The chain employs TRBV15 and TRBJ2-1, with TRBD2 matching 10 junction bases. The sequence derives from a man between 18 and 35 years old in good health. Some clones in this sample may be carry-over from other donors' samples. The CDR3 protein sequence reads: CATSGSEREGYNEQFF. In nucleotides, the sequence is TGTGCCACCAGCGGATCCGAGCGGGAGGGATACAATGAGCAGTTCTTC.